This TCR beta chain derives from a study of cytomegalovirus exposure and HLA in healthy donors. General study findings and limits: The finding came from a later analysis; first-cohort TCR clusters tended to co-occur in the roughly 120 validation repertoires. Reports indicated that the classifier achieved high specificity and sensitivity in diagnosing cytomegalovirus status. Researchers reported that three CMV-associated chains were confirmed in vitro as CMV antigen-specific.

Libraries were prepared by immunoSEQ multiplex PCR; TCRdb keeps only in-frame clonotypes and omits some of them. The data contain 200,000 or so clones, roughly 82% of them singletons. Concerning this clone: No antigen is known for it.

Specimen: PBMCs. The source of this sequence is a woman in her 30s in good health and CMV-seropositive.

This chain's CDR3 is CASSVDPDRGKLFF. Written as DNA, the CDR3 is TGTGCCAGCAGCGTAGACCCGGACAGGGGAAAACTGTTTTTT. V usage is TRBV9 and J usage is TRBJ1-4, with TRBD1 matching 9 bases. V lost 0 bases and J lost 10; bases outside the gene matches: 4. The germline V gene has CDR1 SGDLS and CDR2 YYNGEE. This CDR3 region has 14 residues.